The 30 T cell receptor beta chains listed next were all sequenced from one sample in a study of T cell repertoires in cytomegalovirus infection (dated by TCRdb to between 2017 and 2020). For sequencing, an Illumina HiSeq 1500 was employed. Clones were called with MiXCR by TCRdb after fastp trimmed the public reads at Q25, and only in-frame beta chains were retained. Each CDR3 protein appears once, grouped with its most common genes and DNA. The sample contains around 430,000 distinct CDR3 sequences, about 39% of them found a single time. The top ten constitute 40% to 50% of the sample. Sample treatment or condition, as interpreted from the label and publication: in vitro stimulation with specific CMV peptide epitopes to enrich CMV-specific T cells. These TCRs are of unknown antigen specificity. The sample in question was cultured PBMCs, obtained from culture after CMV antigen stimulation. Receptors originate from a human donor in good health (CMV status not recorded). Some clones in this sample may be carry-over from other donors' samples.

V and J are TRBV12-3 or TRBV12-4 and TRBJ2-7; no reliable D call. The CDR3 has 12 residues. The V end was cut by 2 bases, the J end by 7 bases, with 9 bases between. This CDR3 is CASSLRVSEQYF. CDR3 in DNA: TGTGCCAGCAGTTTAAGGGTTAGTGAGCAGTACTTC.

This clonotype occurred a few times. V and J are TRBV7-9 and TRBJ1-1; the match to TRBD1 covers 8 bases. V was clipped by 6 bases and J by 4 bases; unmatched bases: 4. Germline-derived CDR1 and CDR2 are SEHNR and FQNEAQ (reference sequence). The CDR3 contains 13 residues. The CDR3 DNA reads as TGTGCCAGCAGACTTGACAGGGGCACTGAAGCTTTCTTT. This codes for CASRLDRGTEAFF.

The CDR3 is CATLPGRQETQYF. The CDR3 DNA follows: TGTGCCACCTTACCGGGACGTCAAGAGACCCAGTACTTC. The chain is built from TRBV28 and TRBJ2-5; D possibly uses TRBD1 or TRBD2 (5 bases each). Germline V gene sequence: CDR1 MDHEN, CDR2 SYDVKM. The CDR3 is made up of 13 amino acids. Trimming took 10 bases from V and 2 from J, leaving 14 bases between them.

There are many counts of this clonotype. This rearrangement joins TRBV7-2 to TRBJ2-7; 10 bases fit TRBD2. Germline CDR1 and CDR2: SGHTA and FQGNSA. The junction had 15 bases not matched to a gene; V was cut back by 7 bases and J by 3 bases. The CDR3 loop spans 17 amino acids. CDR3 residues: CASTPFGLAGDGYEQYF. CDR3 DNA: TGTGCCAGCACCCCCTTTGGGCTAGCGGGAGATGGCTACGAGCAGTACTTC.

The J gene is TRBJ2-5, the V gene TRBV10-3; D possibly corresponds to TRBD1 (6 bases). The CDR3 loop spans 15 amino acids. CDR1 and CDR2 from the germline V gene are ENHRY and SYGVKD. V was shortened by 3 bases and J by 0 bases, with 11 bases between the two germline ends. The CDR3 nucleotides are TGTGCCATCAGTGATAGGGGGAAGTACCAAGAGACCCAGTACTTC. It yields the protein CAISDRGKYQETQYF.

The chain carries TRBV4-3 and TRBJ1-1; D gene unclear. Germline-derived CDR1 and CDR2 are LGHNA and YSLEER. Deletions cut 4 bases from V and 4 bases from J, with 10 bases between. This CDR3 spans 13 amino acids. The CDR3 loop reads CASSLEVLTEAFF. The DNA of the CDR3 is TGCGCCAGCAGCCTAGAGGTTCTCACTGAAGCTTTCTTT.

This chain connects TRBV12-3 or TRBV12-4 to TRBJ2-7; 9 bases map to TRBD2. Trimming at V came to 3 bases and at J to 2 bases, leaving 11 bases not matched to a gene. This CDR3 has 17 residues. CDR3 sequence reads: CASSLGLAGFHTYEQYF. DNA for the CDR3: TGTGCCAGCAGTTTGGGGCTAGCGGGATTCCATACCTACGAGCAGTACTTC.

The gene calls are TRBV6-6 and TRBJ2-7; 7 nucleotides align to TRBD1. Losses at the gene ends were 8 bases for V and 4 bases for J; bases not matched to a gene: 14. This CDR3 region has 15 residues. The germline gives CDR1 MNHNY, CDR2 SVGAGI (reference sequence). The CDR3 bases are TGTGCCAGCTCAACCGACAGGGATCATCTGTACGAGCAGTACTTC. It encodes CASSTDRDHLYEQYF.

The J gene is TRBJ1-2, the V gene TRBV7-2; the D is unclear. CDR1 SGHTA and CDR2 FQGNSA come from the germline V gene. The CDR3 runs 12 residues. Trimming pared 9 bases from V and 7 bases from J, leaving 15 bases between. The CDR3 nucleotides are TGTGCCAGAAGCCCGCCCCCTCGTGGCTACACCTTC. This encodes CARSPPPRGYTF.

This clonotype was seen a few times. The genes are TRBV6-1 and TRBJ2-1; D tentatively fits TRBD1 or TRBD2 (5 bases each). Germline V gene data show CDR1 as MNHNS and CDR2 as SASEGT. V was cut by 11 bases and J by 5 bases, with 16 bases left in between. The CDR3 totals 13 residues. CDR3 residues: CAGGRWDHNEQFF. The CDR3 bases are TGTGCCGGAGGCCGGTGGGACCACAATGAGCAGTTCTTC.

V is TRBV20-1 and J is TRBJ1-1; the D gene is possibly TRBD1 (5 bases). The CDR3 is 13 amino acids. V was clipped by 4 bases and J by 0 bases, with 9 bases between them. Germline CDR1 reads DFQATT; CDR2 reads SNEGSKA (reference sequence). For the CDR3, the DNA is TGCAGTGCTAATAGGGGAATGAACACTGAAGCTTTCTTT. Translated: CSANRGMNTEAFF.

This clonotype appeared once. The chain combines TRBV12-3 or TRBV12-4 with TRBJ1-6, with a tentative D call TRBD1 (6 bases). This CDR3 comprises 14 residues. Trimming stripped 3 bases from V and 10 bases from J, with 13 bases between. CDR3 sequence (DNA): TGTGCCAGCAGTTTTTGGGGACAAGAATCACCCCTCCACTTT. Protein: CASSFWGQESPLHF.

V is TRBV6-2 or TRBV6-3 and J is TRBJ2-3; TRBD2 is a possible D gene (6 bases). Germline assignment: CDR1 MNHEY and CDR2 SVGEGT. The V and J ends lost 4 bases and 3 bases respectively, with 17 bases between them. The CDR3 covers 16 residues. CDR3 sequence reads: CASSSLGRRTTDTQYF. The CDR3 nucleotides read TGTGCCAGCAGTTCCCTTGGGAGGCGAACTACAGATACGCAGTATTTT.

The chain has TRBV20-1 and TRBJ2-7; 9 positions agree with TRBD1. Germline V lookup: CDR1 DFQATT, CDR2 SNEGSKA (reference sequence). This CDR3 has 15 residues. After removal of 0 bases from V and 6 bases from J, the junction contained 9 bases not matched to a gene. The CDR3 DNA reads TGCAGTGCTAGAGACCCTGGGACAGGGAGGGTCGAGCAGTACTTC. Amino acids: CSARDPGTGRVEQYF.

This clonotype showed up just a few times. The gene calls are TRBV19 and TRBJ2-5, with TRBD1 matching over 8 bases. The CDR3 consists of 14 residues. Looked up from germline, CDR1 is LNHDA and CDR2 is SQIVND (reference sequence). The trim removed 7 bases at V and 5 bases at J, leaving 9 bases unmatched. The CDR3 protein is CASMDRAVGETQYF. CDR3 DNA: TGTGCCAGTATGGACAGGGCGGTAGGCGAGACCCAGTACTTC.

There are a few counts of this clonotype. The chain is built from TRBV12-3 or TRBV12-4 and TRBJ1-5; 11 bases are shared with TRBD1. The junction had 4 bases not matched to a gene; V was cut back by 0 bases and J by 6 bases. The length of the CDR3 is 16 residues. The CDR3 bases are TGTGCCAGCAGTTTAGCGGGACAGGGGGGGGGTCAGCCCCAGCATTTT. Residues: CASSLAGQGGGQPQHF.

J is TRBJ2-5 and V is TRBV19, with D uncertain. Germline V gene data show CDR1 as LNHDA and CDR2 as SQIVND (reference sequence). V dropped 5 bases and J dropped 5 bases, with 12 bases sitting between them. This CDR3 contains 13 residues. DNA of the CDR3: TGTGCCAGTAGTCCATGGGCTGGGGAGACCCAGTACTTC. It translates to CASSPWAGETQYF.

A few counts support this clonotype. The chain joins TRBV11-2 to TRBJ2-5; D is possibly TRBD1 (6 bases). The CDR3 is made up of 15 amino acids. Germline V CDR1 and CDR2: SGHAT, FQNNGV. With 5 bases removed from V and 6 bases from J, the gap between germline ends came to 19 bases. The CDR3 DNA reads as TGTGCCAGCAGCGGCGGAGTTCAGGGGAAACAGACCCAGTACTTC. Translated: CASSGGVQGKQTQYF. Full variable domain (remainder filled in from reference TRBV11-2 and TRBJ2-5): EAGVAQSPRYKIIEKRQSVAFWCNPISGHATLYWYQQILGQGPKLLIQFQNNGVVDDSQLPKDRFSAERLKGVDSTLKIQPAKLEDSAVYLCASSGGVQGKQTQYFGPGTRLLVL.

The chain carries TRBV7-2 and TRBJ1-6; maybe TRBD1 (5 bases). V gave up 5 bases and J gave up 0 bases, with 20 bases separating them. The germline CDR1 and CDR2 sequences are SGHTA and FQGNSA. CDR3 size: 19 residues. CDR3 bases: TGTGCCAGCAGCCCCTTAAGGGGCACGAGGAGCTCCTATAATTCACCCCTCCACTTT. The encoded protein is CASSPLRGTRSSYNSPLHF.

The V and J genes are TRBV19 and TRBJ1-5; 11 nucleotides align to TRBD1. The CDR3 length is 20 residues. From germline, CDR1 is LNHDA and CDR2 SQIVND (reference sequence). V gave up 5 bases and J gave up 0 bases; unmatched junction bases: 15. CDR3 sequence: CASSPHRDRGRSYSNQPQHF. CDR3 DNA sequence: TGTGCCAGTAGTCCCCACCGGGACAGGGGGAGATCATATAGCAATCAGCCCCAGCATTTT.

The chain recombines TRBV2 with TRBJ2-3; no reliable D call. Germline V CDR1 and CDR2: SNHLY, FYNNEI. The CDR3 totals 14 residues. Trimming removed 2 bases from V and 3 bases from J, with 9 bases in between. CDR3 DNA sequence: TGTGCCAGCAGTGAAAAAGAGTTGACAGATACGCAGTATTTT. Its translation is CASSEKELTDTQYF.

This sequence joins TRBV7-4 and TRBJ2-5, with D perhaps TRBD1 or TRBD2 (6 bases each). This CDR3 spans 14 amino acids. Germline V gives CDR1 SGHVT, CDR2 SQSDAQ. The ends were cut back, 5 bases at V and 7 bases at J, with 17 bases in the middle. As DNA, the CDR3 is TGTGCCAGCAGCCCGAGGAGGGACACCGGGACCCAGTACTTC. Protein sequence: CASSPRRDTGTQYF.

The chain has TRBV7-8 and TRBJ2-6; D ambiguous. The germline gives CDR1 SGHVS, CDR2 FQNEAQ. CDR3 size: 16 residues. With 6 bases removed from V and 4 bases from J, the gap between germline ends came to 16 bases. CDR3 sequence reads: CASRRYGRSGANVLTF. The CDR3 DNA sequence: TGTGCCAGCAGGAGGTACGGGCGTTCGGGGGCCAACGTCCTGACTTTC.

The rearrangement joins TRBV9 to TRBJ1-1; D not resolved. V was shortened by 0 bases and J by 6 bases, with 3 bases between the two germline ends. The CDR3 is made up of 11 amino acids. Germline V gene lookup returns CDR1 SGDLS and CDR2 YYNGEE. The CDR3 DNA follows: TGTGCCAGCAGCGTAGTAGCTGAAGCTTTCTTT. It yields the protein CASSVVAEAFF. Full variable domain (outside the CDR3, taken from reference TRBV9 and TRBJ1-1): DSGVTQTPKHLITATGQRVTLRCSPRSGDLSVYWYQQSLDQGLQFLIQYYNGEERAKGNILERFSAQQFPDLHSELNLSSLELGDSALYFCASSVVAEAFFGQGTRLTVV.

The chain joins TRBV19 to TRBJ2-1, with D possibly TRBD2 on 6 matching bases. This CDR3 region has 15 residues. Trimming left V 3 bases short and J 2 bases short, with 11 bases between. Germline CDR1 and CDR2: LNHDA and SQIVND (reference sequence). The CDR3 region has the DNA TGTGCCAGTAGTATGGTACTAGCTCCCTACAATGAGCAGTTCTTC. It is translated as CASSMVLAPYNEQFF. Looking up the rest from reference TRBV19 and TRBJ2-1 gives the full variable domain: DGGITQSPKYLFRKEGQNVTLSCEQNLNHDAMYWYRQDPGQGLRLIYYSQIVNDFQKGDIAEGYSVSREKKESFPLTVTSAQKNPTAFYLCASSMVLAPYNEQFFGPGTRLTVL.

Notes on this clonotype: The missing conserved phenylalanine or tryptophan at the end of this CDR3 makes a read error likely. No DNA is shown, since the ends of the CDR3 on it are uncertain; the CDR3 is the one TCRdb lists. This chain uses TRBV7-2 with TRBJ2-5; the D segment call TRBD2 is taken from the table without a DNA check. CDR1 SGHTA and CDR2 FQGNSA come from the germline V gene. The CDR3 region is 13 residues in length, termini included. The CDR3 loop is CASSLSLGLAGEV.

V and J are TRBV15 and TRBJ2-2, with D uncertain. Germline V gene data show CDR1 as LNHNV and CDR2 as YYDKDF (reference sequence). The CDR3 loop spans 12 amino acids. Trimming took off 0 bases at V and 8 bases at J, with 4 bases between the two ends. CDR3 bases: TGTGCCACCAGCAGAGACAAAGGGGAGCTGTTTTTT. Its translation is CATSRDKGELFF.

A few counts support this clonotype. The chain links TRBV7-9 to TRBJ1-6, with D maybe TRBD1 (5 bases). Trimming removed 3 bases from V and 7 bases from J, with 19 bases in between. CDR1 SEHNR and CDR2 FQNEAQ come from the germline V gene (reference sequence). The CDR3 runs to 17 residues. CDR3 sequence: CASSLSIWGDRNSPLHF. In DNA form, the CDR3 reads TGTGCCAGCAGCTTGTCTATCTGGGGGGATCGAAATTCACCCCTCCACTTT.

The chain uses TRBV7-9 and TRBJ2-1; D is ambiguous. V was pared by 3 bases and J by 5 bases, with 8 bases between. CDR1 and CDR2 (germline): SEHNR, FQNEAQ (reference sequence). This CDR3 contains 13 residues. The CDR3 loop is CASSFLGNNEQFF. The CDR3 DNA reads TGTGCCAGCAGCTTTCTGGGGAACAATGAGCAGTTCTTC.

J is TRBJ2-2 and V is TRBV5-4; TRBD2 agrees at 8 bases. The CDR3 contains 19 residues. Germline CDR1 reads SGHNT; CDR2 reads YYREEE (reference sequence). The J segment lost 3 bases and the V segment lost 3 bases, leaving 16 bases of the junction unmatched. The CDR3 region is CASSSRTRGGRRHTGELFF. CDR3 in DNA: TGTGCCAGCAGCTCCCGGACGAGGGGCGGGAGGAGGCACACCGGGGAGCTGTTTTTT.